This T cell receptor (beta chain) was retrieved from a study of shared clonotypes between healthy human individuals. Study-wide findings and caveats: Naive subsets, compared against memory subsets, generally had larger estimated richness values. Rarefaction demonstrated incomplete sorted-subset sequencing despite large depth.

Several immunoSEQ plates received, in even portions, the genomic DNA of each subset. Profiling relied on immunoSEQ multiplex PCR, and the TCRdb table lists in-frame clones only, not all of them. Here the sample spans over a million clones, over 95% being singletons. In regard to this clone: What it binds is not known.

Between the trimmed V and J ends, which lost 5 bases and 2 bases, there was a span of 10 bases. Germline V lookup: CDR1 MDHEN, CDR2 SYDVKM. CDR3 length equals 14 residues. This TCR was recovered from a man younger than 45 in good health. The rearrangement links TRBV28 to TRBJ1-5, with D possibly matching TRBD1 (6 bases). Sequencing was carried out using naive CD4+ T cells sorted from blood. Subset defined: CD45RA+ positively selected. CDR3 sequence: CASSPGQRNQPQHF. The CDR3 DNA is TGTGCCAGCAGTCCCGGACAGCGCAATCAGCCCCAGCATTTT. Combining the CDR3 with reference TRBV28 and TRBJ1-5 gives the whole variable domain DVKVTQSSRYLVKRTGEKVFLECVQDMDHENMFWYRQDPGLGLRLIYFSYDVKMKEKGDIPEGYSVSREKKERFSLILESASTNQTSMYLCASSPGQRNQPQHFGDGTRLSIL.